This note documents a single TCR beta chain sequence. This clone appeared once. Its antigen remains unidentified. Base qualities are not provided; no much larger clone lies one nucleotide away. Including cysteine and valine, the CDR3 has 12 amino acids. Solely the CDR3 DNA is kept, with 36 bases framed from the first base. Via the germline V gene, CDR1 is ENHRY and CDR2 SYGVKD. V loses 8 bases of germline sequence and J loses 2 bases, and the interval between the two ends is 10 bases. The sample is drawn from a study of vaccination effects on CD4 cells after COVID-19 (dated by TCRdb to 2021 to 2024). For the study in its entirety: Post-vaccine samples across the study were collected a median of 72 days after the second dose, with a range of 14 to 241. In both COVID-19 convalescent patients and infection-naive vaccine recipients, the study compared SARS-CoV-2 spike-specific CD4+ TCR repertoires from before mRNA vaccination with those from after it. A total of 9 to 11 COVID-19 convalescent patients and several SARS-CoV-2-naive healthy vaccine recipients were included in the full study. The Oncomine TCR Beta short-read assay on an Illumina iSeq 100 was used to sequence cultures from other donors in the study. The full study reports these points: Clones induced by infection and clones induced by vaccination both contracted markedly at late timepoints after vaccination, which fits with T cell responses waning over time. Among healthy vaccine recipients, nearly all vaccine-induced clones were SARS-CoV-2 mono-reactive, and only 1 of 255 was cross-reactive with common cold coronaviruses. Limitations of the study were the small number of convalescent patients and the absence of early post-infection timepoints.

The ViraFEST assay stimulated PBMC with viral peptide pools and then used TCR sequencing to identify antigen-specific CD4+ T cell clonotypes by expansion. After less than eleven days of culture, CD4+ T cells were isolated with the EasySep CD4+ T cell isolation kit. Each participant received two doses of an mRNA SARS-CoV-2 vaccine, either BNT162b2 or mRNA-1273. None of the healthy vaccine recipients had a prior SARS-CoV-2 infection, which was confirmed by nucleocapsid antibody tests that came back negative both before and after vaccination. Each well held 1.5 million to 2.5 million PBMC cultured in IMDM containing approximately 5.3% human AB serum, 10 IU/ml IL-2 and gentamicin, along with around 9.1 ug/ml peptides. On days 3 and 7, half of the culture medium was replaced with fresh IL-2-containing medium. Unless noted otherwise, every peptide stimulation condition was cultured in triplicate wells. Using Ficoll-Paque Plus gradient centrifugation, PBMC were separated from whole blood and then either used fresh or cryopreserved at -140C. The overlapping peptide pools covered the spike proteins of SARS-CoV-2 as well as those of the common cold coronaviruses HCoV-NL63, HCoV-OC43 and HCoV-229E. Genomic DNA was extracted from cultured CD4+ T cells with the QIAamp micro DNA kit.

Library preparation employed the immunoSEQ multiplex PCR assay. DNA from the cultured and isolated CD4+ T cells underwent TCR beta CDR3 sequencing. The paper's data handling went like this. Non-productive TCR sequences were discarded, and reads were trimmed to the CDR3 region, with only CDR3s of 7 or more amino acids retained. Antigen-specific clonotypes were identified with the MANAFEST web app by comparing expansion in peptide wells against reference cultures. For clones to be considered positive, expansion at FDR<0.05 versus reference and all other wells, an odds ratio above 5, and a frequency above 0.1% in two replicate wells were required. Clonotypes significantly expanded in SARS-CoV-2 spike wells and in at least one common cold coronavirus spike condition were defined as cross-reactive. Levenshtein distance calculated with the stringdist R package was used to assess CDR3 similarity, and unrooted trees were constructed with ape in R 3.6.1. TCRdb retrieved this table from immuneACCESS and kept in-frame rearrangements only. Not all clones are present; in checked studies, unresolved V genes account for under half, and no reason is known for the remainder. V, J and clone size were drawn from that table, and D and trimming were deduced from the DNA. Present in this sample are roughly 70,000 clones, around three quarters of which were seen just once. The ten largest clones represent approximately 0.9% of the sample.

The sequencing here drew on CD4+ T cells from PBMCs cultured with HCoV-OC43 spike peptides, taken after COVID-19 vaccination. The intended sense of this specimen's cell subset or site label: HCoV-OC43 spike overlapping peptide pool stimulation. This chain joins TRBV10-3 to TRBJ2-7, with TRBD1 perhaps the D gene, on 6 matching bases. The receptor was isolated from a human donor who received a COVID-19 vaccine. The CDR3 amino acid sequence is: CAIGRQAYEQYV. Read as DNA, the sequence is TGTGCCATCGGACGACAGGCCTACGAGCAGTACGTC.